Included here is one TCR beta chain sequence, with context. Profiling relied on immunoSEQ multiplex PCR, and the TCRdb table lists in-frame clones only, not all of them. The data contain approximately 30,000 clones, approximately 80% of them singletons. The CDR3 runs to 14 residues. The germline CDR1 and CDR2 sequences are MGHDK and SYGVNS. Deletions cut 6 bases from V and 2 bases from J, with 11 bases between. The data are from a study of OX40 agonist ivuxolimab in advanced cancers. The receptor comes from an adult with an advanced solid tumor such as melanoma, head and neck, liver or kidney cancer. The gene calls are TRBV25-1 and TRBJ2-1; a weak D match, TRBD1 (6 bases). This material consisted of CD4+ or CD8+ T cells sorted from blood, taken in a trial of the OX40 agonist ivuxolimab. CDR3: CASSLGGAYNEQFF. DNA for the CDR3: TGTGCCAGCAGCCTAGGGGGAGCCTACAATGAGCAGTTCTTC.